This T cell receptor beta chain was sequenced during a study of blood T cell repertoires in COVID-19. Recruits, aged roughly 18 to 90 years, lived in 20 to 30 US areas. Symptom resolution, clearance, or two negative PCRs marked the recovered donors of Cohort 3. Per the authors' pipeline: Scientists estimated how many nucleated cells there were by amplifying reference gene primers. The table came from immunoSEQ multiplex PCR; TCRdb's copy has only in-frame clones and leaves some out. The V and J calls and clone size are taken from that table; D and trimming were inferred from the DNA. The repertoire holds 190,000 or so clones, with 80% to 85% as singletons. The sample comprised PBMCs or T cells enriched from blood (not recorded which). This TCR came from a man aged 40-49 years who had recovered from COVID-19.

CDR3 coding DNA: TGCGCCAGCAGCTTGGCGGGGGGTCACACTGAAGCTTTCTTT. Its protein is CASSLAGGHTEAFF. This chain connects TRBV5-1 to TRBJ1-1; the D gene is possibly TRBD1 (5 bases). Germline V CDR1 and CDR2: SGHRS, YFSETQ. There are 14 residues in the CDR3. V gave up 0 bases and J gave up 3 bases, with 9 bases separating them.